This is a list of T cell receptor beta chains from one sample in a study of beta chain features in type 1 diabetes. Profiled with immunoSEQ multiplex PCR; TCRdb holds only in-frame clones, not every one. The profile shows approximately 260,000 clones, about a fifth of them singletons. The sample taken for sequencing was naive CD4+ T cells from blood. These receptors were taken from a woman aged 40-49 years with type 1 diabetes. Both conserved end residues are part of each CDR3. A D gene is named only where the DNA matches it firmly. Size is omitted from some rows. Given values are once, few, many or a class for expanded clones.

TRBD1	TRBV28	-	TRBJ2-1	CASSLEQGAGDEQFF	TGTGCCAGCAGTTTAGAACAGGGGGCGGGAGATGAGCAGTTCTTC
TRBD2	TRBV2	-	TRBJ2-3	CASSDRLAFSDTQYF	TGTGCCAGCAGTGACCGACTAGCGTTCTCAGATACGCAGTATTTT
-	TRBV6-5	few	TRBJ1-1	CASSYSKSLGDTEAFF	TGTGCCAGCAGTTACTCCAAAAGTTTGGGCGACACTGAAGCTTTCTTT
-	TRBV9	-	TRBJ1-2	CASSVDLTGHGYTF	TGTGCCAGCAGCGTTGACCTTACAGGACATGGCTACACCTTC
TRBD1	TRBV29-1	-	TRBJ2-1	CSVDLDRATEQFF	TGCAGCGTTGACCTGGACAGGGCAACTGAGCAGTTCTTC
-	TRBV7-3	few	TRBJ1-6	CASSYDSNSPLHF	TGTGCCAGCAGCTATGACAGTAATTCACCCCTCCACTTT
-	TRBV28	few	TRBJ2-5	CASSRGSETQYF	TGTGCCAGCAGCAGGGGATCGGAGACCCAGTACTTC
TRBD1	TRBV28	few	TRBJ2-7	CASSAGQGYEQYF	TGTGCCAGCAGCGCTGGACAGGGGTACGAGCAGTACTTC
-	TRBV29-1	-	TRBJ1-1	CSVEGLVGTEAFF	TGCAGCGTGGAGGGACTGGTGGGCACTGAAGCTTTCTTT
-	TRBV19	-	TRBJ2-6	CASNLRLLTSGANVLTF	TGTGCCAGTAATCTCAGACTCTTGACCTCCGGGGCCAACGTCCTGACTTTC
-	TRBV18	-	TRBJ2-7	CASSRRDTPKEQYF	TGTGCCAGCTCACGTCGGGACACCCCTAAAGAGCAGTACTTC
TRBD1	TRBV29-1	-	TRBJ1-2	CSVALGQAPNYGYTF	TGCAGCGTTGCCTTAGGACAGGCCCCTAACTATGGCTACACCTTC
-	TRBV30	few	TRBJ2-5	CAWSVPWEERTQYF	TGTGCCTGGAGTGTACCCTGGGAGGAAAGGACCCAGTACTTC
TRBD2	TRBV30	-	TRBJ2-5	CAWSGLAGGETQYF	TGTGCCTGGAGTGGGTTAGCGGGAGGAGAGACCCAATACTTC
-	TRBV5-1	few	TRBJ1-4	CASSFDRLREKLFF	TGCGCCAGCAGCTTCGACAGACTCCGGGAAAAACTGTTTTTT
-	TRBV2	-	TRBJ1-1	CASSGQALNTEAFF	TGTGCCAGCAGTGGACAGGCCCTGAACACTGAAGCTTTCTTT
-	TRBV5-1	few	TRBJ1-1	CASSLEHEAFF	TGCGCCAGCAGCCTAGAACACGAAGCTTTCTTT
TRBD1	TRBV25-1	-	TRBJ1-4	CASSELDRGRLFF	TGTGCCAGCAGTGAACTCGACAGGGGGAGACTGTTTTTT
-	TRBV29-1	-	TRBJ1-5	CSVASSVNQPQHF	TGCAGCGTTGCCTCTTCCGTTAATCAGCCCCAGCATTTT
-	TRBV18	-	TRBJ2-7	CASSPGGASLPEQYF	TGTGCCAGCTCACCGGGGGGGGCATCCCTTCCCGAGCAGTACTTC
TRBD2	TRBV10-3	-	TRBJ2-1	CAISDTSGSNEQFF	TGTGCCATCAGTGATACTAGCGGGAGTAATGAGCAGTTCTTC
TRBD1	TRBV7-2	-	TRBJ2-7	CASTQQGANDEQYF	TGTGCCAGCACCCAACAGGGGGCTAACGACGAGCAGTACTTC
TRBD2	TRBV7-9	-	TRBJ2-5	CASSDRLAGEKTQYF	TGTGCCAGCAGCGACAGACTAGCGGGGGAAAAGACCCAGTACTTC
-	TRBV25-1	-	TRBJ1-1	CASSELQGNTEAFF	TGTGCCAGCAGTGAACTACAGGGAAACACTGAAGCTTTCTTT
-	TRBV2	-	TRBJ2-7	CASSYSDEQYF	TGTGCCAGCAGTTACAGTGACGAGCAGTACTTC
TRBD1	TRBV7-7	-	TRBJ2-5	CASSFGTGQETQYF	TGTGCCAGCAGCTTCGGGACAGGGCAAGAGACCCAGTACTTC
TRBD2	TRBV4-3	-	TRBJ2-3	CASSRNPSGGATDTQYF	TGCGCCAGCAGCCGCAACCCTAGCGGGGGGGCCACAGATACGCAGTATTTT
TRBD2	TRBV29-1	-	TRBJ2-3	CSVGVNLLAGGPIRYTQYF	TGCAGCGTCGGCGTCAACCTACTAGCGGGGGGGCCAATAAGATATACGCAGTATTTT
TRBD1	TRBV19	few	TRBJ2-4	CASSRTTGGRGNIQYF	TGTGCCAGTAGTCGCACCACAGGGGGACGAGGTAACATTCAGTACTTC
-	TRBV2	-	TRBJ1-3	CASSGGSSGNTIYF	TGTGCCAGCAGTGGCGGGAGCTCTGGAAACACCATATATTTT
-	TRBV10-3	-	TRBJ1-1	CAIRREGRNEAFF	TGTGCCATCAGGAGGGAAGGACGGAATGAAGCTTTCTTT
TRBD1	TRBV5-4	few	TRBJ1-2	CASSLRGLAAFGYTF	TGTGCCAGCAGCCTCAGGGGGCTGGCTGCTTTTGGCTACACCTTC
TRBD1	TRBV7-9	-	TRBJ2-7	CASSISGQNYEQYF	TGTGCCAGCAGCATCTCGGGACAGAACTACGAGCAGTACTTC
TRBD1	TRBV29-1	-	TRBJ1-2	CSVEDRSGGYTF	TGCAGCGTTGAGGACAGGAGCGGTGGCTACACCTTC
-	TRBV9	few	TRBJ2-3	CASSVGPGTDTQYF	TGTGCCAGCAGCGTAGGTCCGGGGACAGATACGCAGTATTTT
-	TRBV30	few	TRBJ1-5	CAWSFAGISQPQHF	TGTGCCTGGAGTTTTGCGGGGATAAGTCAGCCCCAGCATTTT
TRBD2	TRBV5-1	-	TRBJ2-1	CASSLGLAGYNEQFF	TGCGCCAGCAGCTTAGGGCTAGCGGGTTACAATGAGCAGTTCTTC
-	TRBV5-1	-	TRBJ2-1	CASSGSPPYNEQFF	TGCGCCAGCAGCGGTAGTCCCCCCTACAATGAGCAGTTCTTC
-	TRBV5-1	few	TRBJ1-2	CASSLHTSYGYTF	TGCGCCAGCAGCTTGCACACCTCCTATGGCTACACCTTC
-	TRBV5-1	-	TRBJ1-2	CASSLEGGREGYTF	TGCGCCAGCAGCTTGGAAGGAGGAAGGGAGGGCTACACCTTC
-	TRBV11-2	-	TRBJ2-3	CASSLRGAARDTQYF	TGTGCCAGCAGCTTAAGGGGCGCAGCGAGGGATACGCAGTATTTT
-	TRBV5-8	-	TRBJ2-1	CASQGIVAYNEQFF	TGTGCGAGCCAGGGTATCGTCGCCTACAATGAGCAGTTCTTC
TRBD2	TRBV7-9	-	TRBJ2-1	CASGLGNEQFF	TGTGCCAGCGGACTAGGAAATGAGCAGTTCTTC
TRBD2	TRBV29-1	few	TRBJ2-3	CSVEGGGAGGTDTQYF	TGCAGCGTTGAAGGAGGAGGGGCGGGGGGCACAGATACGCAGTATTTT
-	TRBV7-2	-	TRBJ2-6	CASSLLVSGANVLTF	TGTGCCAGCAGCTTACTTGTGAGCGGGGCCAACGTCCTGACTTTC
-	TRBV28	-	TRBJ1-2	CASSWRGYGYTF	TGTGCCAGCAGTTGGAGGGGCTATGGCTACACCTTC
-	TRBV2	few	TRBJ2-5	CASSPQGQETQYF	TGTGCCAGCAGCCCACAGGGCCAAGAGACCCAGTACTTC
-	TRBV18	-	TRBJ2-1	CASSQTEIGPGTDNEQFF	TGTGCCAGCTCACAAACTGAAATAGGCCCTGGCACAGACAATGAGCAGTTCTTC
-	TRBV9	-	TRBJ2-1	CASSVVGGAAVGEQFF	TGTGCCAGCAGCGTAGTAGGGGGAGCGGCAGTCGGTGAGCAGTTCTTC
-	TRBV29-1	-	TRBJ1-3	CSVRESGNTIYF	TGCAGCGTTCGGGAGTCTGGAAACACCATATATTTT
-	TRBV9	-	TRBJ1-2	CASSPSQGVYGYTF	TGTGCCAGCAGCCCGAGCCAGGGTGTCTATGGCTACACCTTC
-	TRBV5-1	few	TRBJ2-5	CASSFGVKEETQYF	TGCGCCAGCAGCTTCGGGGTGAAGGAGGAGACCCAGTACTTC